Each of the 30 T cell receptor beta chains below was sequenced from the same sample in a study of T cell repertoires in cytomegalovirus infection. TCRdb redid the calling of the reads with MiXCR, one entry per CDR3 protein. The sample comprises approximately 550,000 distinct CDR3 sequences, approximately 15% of which are singletons, and 24% rests with the top ten. Sequenced input: CD8+ T cells from PBMCs. These receptors were obtained from a human donor in good health (CMV status not recorded). Some clones in this sample may be carry-over from other donors' samples.

This clonotype was counted ten times or more. This sequence joins TRBV7-8 and TRBJ1-5, with 8 bases lining up with TRBD1. This CDR3 is 16 amino acids long. The ends lost 1 base at V and 6 bases at J; junction bases unmatched: 8. In germline, CDR1 is SGHVS, CDR2 FQNEAQ. The CDR3 bases are TGTGCCAGCAGCTTAGACCAGGGGGCGCCGTTTCAGCCCCAGCATTTT. It translates to CASSLDQGAPFQPQHF.

This clonotype has at least ten counts. The genes are TRBV11-2 and TRBJ2-1, with a weak D call TRBD2 (6 bases). Trimming shortened V by 4 bases and J by 5 bases, and 9 bases separated the two germline ends. Germline V gives CDR1 SGHAT, CDR2 FQNNGV. The CDR3 consists of 13 residues. The CDR3 DNA reads TGTGCCAGCAGCTACGGGACTGACAATGAGCAGTTCTTC. It is translated as CASSYGTDNEQFF.

The chain joins TRBV19 to TRBJ2-1; the D call may be TRBD1 or TRBD2 (6 bases each). The germline V gene encodes CDR1 LNHDA and CDR2 SQIVND (reference sequence). V lost 5 bases and J 5 bases, leaving 16 bases between the germline ends. The CDR3 spans 15 residues. The DNA of the CDR3 is TGTGCCAGTAGTCTGTGGGGGGCGGGGAACAATGAGCAGTTCTTC. It translates to CASSLWGAGNNEQFF.

V gene TRBV6-5 combines with J gene TRBJ2-3, with 7 bases that match TRBD1. The germline V gene has CDR1 MNHEY and CDR2 SVGAGI. J lost 2 bases, V lost 1 base, and 6 bases had no gene match. This CDR3 has 16 amino acids. CDR3 amino acids: CASSYWRGGITDTQYF. The CDR3 nucleotides are TGTGCCAGCAGTTACTGGCGAGGGGGCATCACAGATACGCAGTATTTT.

The chain uses TRBV6-4 and TRBJ2-1; D might be TRBD1 or TRBD2, each matching 5 bases. Trimming removed 3 bases at V and 6 bases at J, with 12 bases between. The CDR3 is made up of 14 amino acids. Germline assignment: CDR1 MRHNA and CDR2 SNTAGT. CDR3 loop: CASSEGVGGNEQFF. In DNA form, the CDR3 reads TGTGCCAGCAGTGAGGGGGTAGGAGGCAATGAGCAGTTCTTC.

The V and J genes are TRBV6-5 and TRBJ2-1; perhaps TRBD2 as D (6 bases). The V end was cut by 4 bases, the J end by 0 bases, with 13 bases between. There are 16 residues in the CDR3. Germline V gives CDR1 MNHEY, CDR2 SVGAGI. The CDR3 reads CASSSKRVSSYNEQFF. CDR3 DNA: TGTGCCAGCAGTTCCAAGCGGGTGAGCTCCTACAATGAGCAGTTCTTC.

The rearrangement joins TRBV7-9 to TRBJ2-1, with D perhaps TRBD2 (5 bases). There are 15 residues in the CDR3. CDR1 and CDR2 (germline): SEHNR, FQNEAQ (reference sequence). V gave up 5 bases and J gave up 7 bases, with 18 bases separating them. The CDR3 nucleotides are TGTGCCAGCAGCCCGCGAGGGCTTTTAGCGAATGAGCAGTTCTTC. Protein: CASSPRGLLANEQFF. The entire variable domain, with the rest obtained from reference TRBV7-9 and TRBJ2-1, is as follows: DTGVSQNPRHKITKRGQNVTFRCDPISEHNRLYWYRQTLGQGPEFLTYFQNEAQLEKSRLLSDRFSAERPKGSFSTLEIQRTEQGDSAMYLCASSPRGLLANEQFFGPGTRLTVL.

The table lists this clonotype with a few counts. This rearrangement joins TRBV19 to TRBJ1-2, with a weak D call TRBD1 (6 bases). Germline CDR1 and CDR2: LNHDA and SQIVND (reference sequence). V lost 3 bases and J lost 4, with 21 bases in between. CDR3 size: 17 residues. The CDR3 region has the DNA TGTGCCAGTAGTATCACTTCCATCCGGGACACCTTCTATGGCTACACCTTC. It specifies CASSITSIRDTFYGYTF.

The sample holds many counts of this clonotype. The J gene is TRBJ1-2, the V gene TRBV4-1, with D perhaps matching TRBD1 (5 bases). The CDR3 covers 16 residues. The germline gives CDR1 MGHRA, CDR2 YSYEKL. The ends were cut back, 0 bases at V and 4 bases at J, with 15 bases in the middle. The CDR3 DNA sequence: TGCGCCAGCAGCCAAGATTGGGGCCAGGGAGGCTATGGCTACACCTTC. It encodes CASSQDWGQGGYGYTF.

At least ten counts were recorded for this clonotype. This chain links TRBV6-5 with TRBJ2-7; 8 bases agree with TRBD2. Trimming removed 4 bases from V and 3 bases from J; junction bases left unmatched: 8. This CDR3 contains 15 residues. Germline loops: CDR1 MNHEY, CDR2 SVGAGI. CDR3 sequence: CASSFRTSMYYEQYF. The CDR3 DNA reads as TGTGCCAGCAGTTTTAGGACTAGCATGTACTACGAGCAGTACTTC.

The table lists this clonotype with a few counts. The V and J genes are TRBV30 and TRBJ1-1, with a tentative D call TRBD1 (5 bases). The CDR3 contains 14 residues. CDR1 is GTSNPN, CDR2 SVGIG, per germline (reference sequence). Trimming took off 1 base at V and 3 bases at J, with 12 bases between the two ends. DNA for the CDR3: TGTGCCTGGAGTGCCGGGACTGGGGACACTGAAGCTTTCTTT. Translation gives CAWSAGTGDTEAFF.

This clonotype was observed a handful of times. This CDR3 reads CASSVEGGADSGNTIYF. The CDR3 bases are TGTGCCAGCAGCGTAGAAGGGGGAGCTGACTCTGGAAACACCATATATTTT. V usage is TRBV9 and J usage is TRBJ1-3, with a tentative D call TRBD1 (6 bases). The CDR3 length is 17 residues. V was trimmed by 0 bases and J by 0 bases, leaving 13 bases between them. Germline V gene sequence: CDR1 SGDLS, CDR2 YYNGEE.

The CDR3 region has the DNA TGCGCCAGCAGTGAATACAGGGATCCCACAGATACGCAGTATTTT. Its translation is CASSEYRDPTDTQYF. This rearrangement joins TRBV10-2 to TRBJ2-3; possibly TRBD1 for D (6 bases). Germline V lookup: CDR1 WSHSY, CDR2 SAAADI. V lost 3 bases and J lost 2, with 12 bases in between. This CDR3 region has 15 residues.

This clonotype was recorded many times. V is TRBV11-2 and J is TRBJ1-1, with D maybe TRBD1 (5 bases). From germline, CDR1 is SGHAT and CDR2 FQNNGV. This CDR3 comprises 14 residues. With 8 bases removed from V and 0 bases from J, the gap between germline ends came to 13 bases. The DNA of the CDR3 is TGTGCCAGCTCGCATGACAGCATGAACACTGAAGCTTTCTTT. Amino acid sequence: CASSHDSMNTEAFF.

The rearrangement joins TRBV4-2 to TRBJ2-1; tentatively, D is TRBD2 (6 bases). Trimming shortened V by 3 bases and J by 10 bases, and 10 bases separated the two germline ends. Germline lookup yields CDR1 LGHNA and CDR2 YNFKEQ. The CDR3 spans 12 residues. The CDR3 bases are TGTGCCAGCAGCCACAATCTAGCGGAGCAGTTCTTC. Translating it yields CASSHNLAEQFF.

Comments on this clonotype: The junction shows a germline mismatch at one end, possibly a read error. This rearrangement joins TRBV15 to TRBJ2-1, with D hard to call. The CDR3 length is 15 residues. In germline, CDR1 is LNHNV, CDR2 YYDKDF (reference sequence). This CDR3 is CATSSEPLSYNVQFF. The DNA for the CDR3 is TGTGCCACCAGCAGCGAACCACTTTCCTACAATGTGCAGTTCTTC.

This clonotype was counted many times. This chain joins TRBV23-1 and TRBJ2-3; 8 bases line up with TRBD1. TRBV23-1 carries the ORF label, with uncertain function. V lost 4 bases to trimming and J lost 7 bases; unmatched junction nucleotides: 10. The CDR3 length is 15 residues. The CDR3 nucleotides are TGCGCCAGCAGTCGAGAACAGGGGGTAAAAAATACGCAGTATTTT. It specifies CASSREQGVKNTQYF.

Worth noting for this clonotype: Being one base from a much bigger clone, this may be a read error. The rearrangement uses TRBV7-6 and TRBJ1-1; 7 positions match TRBD1. The length of the CDR3 is 13 residues. After removal of 5 bases from V and 4 bases from J, the junction contained 4 bases not matched to a gene. Germline CDR1 reads SGHVS; CDR2 reads FNYEAQ. CDR3 protein: CASSADRVTEAFF. The DNA for the CDR3 is TGTGCCAGCAGCGCCGACAGGGTCACTGAAGCTTTCTTT.

This clonotype was detected ten times or more. The J gene is TRBJ1-3, the V gene TRBV11-2; 7 bases agree with TRBD1. The CDR3 is made up of 15 amino acids. V dropped 5 bases and J dropped 4; count of bases not matched to a gene: 8. The germline CDR1 and CDR2 sequences are SGHAT and FQNNGV. CDR3 in amino acids: CASSQMTGTGNTIYF. The CDR3 DNA is TGTGCCAGCAGCCAGATGACAGGGACAGGAAACACCATATATTTT.

This clonotype was picked up many times. Written as DNA, the CDR3 is TGTGCCAGCAGTTTGGAGATCGGGGGGGACTACGAGCAGTACTTC. Translation gives CASSLEIGGDYEQYF. The J gene is TRBJ2-7, the V gene TRBV28; the match to TRBD2 covers 8 bases. The CDR3 contains 15 residues. The germline V gene encodes CDR1 MDHEN and CDR2 SYDVKM. J was trimmed by 3 bases and V by 3 bases; bases with no gene match: 7.

This clonotype showed up just a few times. This chain links TRBV6-1 with TRBJ2-7; perhaps TRBD2 as D (5 bases). Germline V gene sequence: CDR1 MNHNS, CDR2 SASEGT. The CDR3 contains 14 residues. Trimming removed 7 bases at V and 2 bases at J, with 15 bases between. CDR3 sequence: CASTSGNSAYEQYF. Written as DNA, the CDR3 is TGTGCCAGCACGAGCGGCAATTCCGCCTACGAGCAGTACTTC.

This clonotype has just a few counts. The chain uses TRBV28 and TRBJ1-6; 10 nucleotides agree with TRBD1. Germline V gives CDR1 MDHEN, CDR2 SYDVKM. There are 15 residues in the CDR3. V was pared by 2 bases and J by 9 bases, with 4 bases of the junction left unmatched. The CDR3 sequence is CASSLDRGLISPLHF. The CDR3 nucleotides read TGTGCCAGCAGTTTAGACAGGGGGCTAATTTCACCCCTCCACTTT. The entire variable domain, with the rest obtained from reference TRBV28 and TRBJ1-6, is as follows: DVKVTQSSRYLVKRTGEKVFLECVQDMDHENMFWYRQDPGLGLRLIYFSYDVKMKEKGDIPEGYSVSREKKERFSLILESASTNQTSMYLCASSLDRGLISPLHFGNGTRLTVT.

The DNA for the CDR3 is TGTGCCAGCAGTTACCCGGGGTCAGATACGCAGTATTTT. Its protein product is CASSYPGSDTQYF. J is TRBJ2-3 and V is TRBV6-6; the D gene is possibly TRBD2 (5 bases). The V gene lost 2 bases and the J gene lost 4 bases, with 7 bases spanning the gap. The CDR3 is 13 amino acids. Germline CDR1 reads MNHNY; CDR2 reads SVGAGI (reference sequence).

This clonotype appeared many times. The rearrangement joins TRBV12-3 or TRBV12-4 to TRBJ1-3, with TRBD1 identical over 8 bases. V gave up 1 base and J gave up 1 base; unmatched junction bases: 0. This CDR3 comprises 15 residues. In DNA form, the CDR3 reads TGTGCCAGCAGTTTAGACAGGGGGTCTGGAAACACCATATATTTT. Its translation is CASSLDRGSGNTIYF.

This sequence joins TRBV9 and TRBJ2-1; a possible D gene is TRBD2 (7 bases). Germline V gives CDR1 SGDLS, CDR2 YYNGEE. The length of the CDR3 is 16 residues. V lost 0 bases to trimming and J lost 8 bases, with 18 bases between them. The CDR3 bases are TGTGCCAGCAGCGTAGAGGGGGGGGCCGCTGGGGATGAGCAGTTCTTC. It specifies CASSVEGGAAGDEQFF.

V gene TRBV6-1 combines with J gene TRBJ1-1; possibly TRBD1 for D (6 bases). In germline, CDR1 is MNHNS, CDR2 SASEGT. V was trimmed by 7 bases and J by 7 bases, leaving 19 bases between them. CDR3 size: 14 residues. The CDR3 is CASIFLPGQNEAFF. The CDR3 region has the DNA TGTGCCAGCATTTTTCTACCAGGACAGAATGAAGCTTTCTTT.

This clonotype was counted only a few times. The V and J genes are TRBV7-6 and TRBJ1-5; 9 bases align to TRBD1. The CDR3 is made up of 15 amino acids. Germline CDR1 is SGHVS and CDR2 is FNYEAQ. V was pared by 2 bases and J by 5 bases, with 4 bases of the junction left unmatched. CDR3 loop: CASSLNGDRDQPQHF. The CDR3 region has the DNA TGTGCCAGCAGCTTAAACGGGGACAGGGATCAGCCCCAGCATTTT.

This chain connects TRBV4-1 to TRBJ1-1; D not certain. V lost 0 bases and J 0 bases, leaving 14 bases between the germline ends. The CDR3 extends over 17 amino acids. Germline V lookup: CDR1 MGHRA, CDR2 YSYEKL. Written as DNA, the CDR3 is TGCGCCAGCAGCCAAGATTCCTTAGTTTCAGTGAACACTGAAGCTTTCTTT. Translating gives CASSQDSLVSVNTEAFF.

Details on this clonotype: This may be a read error: a much more frequent sequence differs by one nucleotide. The V and J genes are TRBV15 and TRBJ1-5; D ambiguous. This CDR3 is 15 amino acids long. Germline V gene lookup returns CDR1 LNHNV and CDR2 YYDKDF (reference sequence). The CDR3 bases are TGTGTCACCAGCAGAGGAGGGCAGAGCAATCAGCCCCAGCATTTT. Its protein is CVTSRGGQSNQPQHF.

This clonotype was counted a few times. CDR3 residues: CASSLLPGQGTDTQYF. As DNA, the CDR3 is TGTGCCAGCAGCCTGCTCCCGGGACAGGGGACAGATACGCAGTATTTT. The chain is built from TRBV5-6 and TRBJ2-3; 10 nucleotides match TRBD1. CDR1 is SGHDT, CDR2 YYEEEE, per germline. V was clipped by 4 bases and J by 3 bases; unmatched bases: 8. The CDR3 has 16 residues.